These 8 T cell receptor beta chains were sequenced from one sample in a study of blood T cell repertoires in COVID-19. This table comes from immunoSEQ multiplex PCR, and its TCRdb copy is limited to in-frame clones, with some not included. The table shows some 170,000 clones, with about 88% occurring only once. What was sequenced was peripheral blood. These receptors were obtained from a man between 60 and 75 years old with active or convalescent COVID-19.

The chain has TRBV11-2 and TRBJ2-2; D remains unclear. With 4 bases removed from V and 0 bases from J, the gap between germline ends came to 12 bases. This CDR3 is built from 16 residues. Germline-derived CDR1 and CDR2 are SGHAT and FQNNGV. CDR3 region: CASSYLTQANTGELFF. The CDR3 region has the DNA TGTGCCAGCAGCTATTTGACACAAGCGAACACCGGGGAGCTGTTTTTT.

The rearrangement joins TRBV2 to TRBJ1-2; 8 nucleotides align to TRBD1. The V gene's germline CDR1 is SNHLY and CDR2 FYNNEI. This CDR3 spans 16 amino acids. The junction had 9 bases not matched to a gene; V was cut back by 4 bases and J by 2 bases. CDR3 bases: TGTGCCAGCAGTGTCAATCTTCCAGGGGGCAACTATGGCTACACCTTC. It specifies CASSVNLPGGNYGYTF.

Only one count was recorded for this clone. The chain employs TRBV7-2 and TRBJ1-1, with unresolved D. Germline CDR1 and CDR2: SGHTA and FQGNSA. Trimming removed 2 bases from V and 0 bases from J, with 7 bases in between. The CDR3 runs 14 residues. The CDR3 bases are TGTGCCAGCAGCTTAACAGACATGAACACTGAAGCTTTCTTT. Encoded protein: CASSLTDMNTEAFF.

The rearrangement joins TRBV27 to TRBJ1-4; D gene ambiguous. V was cut by 8 bases and J by 0 bases, with 22 bases left in between. CDR1 is MNHEY, CDR2 SMNVEV, per germline (reference sequence). The CDR3 spans 18 residues. CDR3 nucleotide sequence: TGTGCCAGCCGACGGAGTTTCGACCTACGAGCAACTAATGAAAAACTGTTTTTT. It codes for CASRRSFDLRATNEKLFF.

The rearrangement uses TRBV5-1 and TRBJ2-2, with TRBD1 as a possible D gene (6 bases). This CDR3 is built from 17 residues. Looked up from germline, CDR1 is SGHRS and CDR2 is YFSETQ. V dropped 0 bases and J dropped 0 bases, with 12 bases sitting between them. Written as DNA, the CDR3 is TGCGCCAGCAGCTTGGCGGGACACAACTCGAACACCGGGGAGCTGTTTTTT. Protein product: CASSLAGHNSNTGELFF. The full variable domain, rest sourced from reference TRBV5-1 and TRBJ2-2, is KAGVTQTPRYLIKTRGQQVTLSCSPISGHRSVSWYQQTPGQGLQFLFEYFSETQRNKGNFPGRFSGRQFSNSRSEMNVSTLELGDSALYLCASSLAGHNSNTGELFFGEGSRLTVL.

The chain employs TRBV20-1 and TRBJ2-1, with no clear D. CDR1 is DFQATT, CDR2 SNEGSKA, per germline (reference sequence). CDR3 size: 14 residues. The V end was cut by 3 bases, the J end by 3 bases, with 12 bases between. This CDR3 is CSASRFPLYNEQFF. The DNA for the CDR3 is TGCAGTGCTAGTCGGTTCCCCCTCTACAATGAGCAGTTCTTC.

This clone was seen just once. V is TRBV25-1 and J is TRBJ2-1; 13 bases align to TRBD2. The CDR3 has 16 residues. CDR1 is MGHDK, CDR2 SYGVNS, per germline. The junction had 4 bases not matched to a gene; V was cut back by 1 base and J by 7 bases. The CDR3, as DNA: TGTGCCAGCAGTGAATTGGGACTAGCGGGAATTAATGAGCAGTTCTTC. Its protein is CASSELGLAGINEQFF.

This clone appeared a few times. The gene calls are TRBV5-4 and TRBJ2-1, with no clear D. Trimming cost V 0 bases and J 4 bases, with 11 bases left between them. The germline gives CDR1 SGHNT, CDR2 YYREEE (reference sequence). The CDR3 runs 15 residues. CDR3 residues: CASSLAGGYYNEQFF. DNA for the CDR3: TGTGCCAGCAGCTTGGCGGGTGGATATTACAATGAGCAGTTCTTC.